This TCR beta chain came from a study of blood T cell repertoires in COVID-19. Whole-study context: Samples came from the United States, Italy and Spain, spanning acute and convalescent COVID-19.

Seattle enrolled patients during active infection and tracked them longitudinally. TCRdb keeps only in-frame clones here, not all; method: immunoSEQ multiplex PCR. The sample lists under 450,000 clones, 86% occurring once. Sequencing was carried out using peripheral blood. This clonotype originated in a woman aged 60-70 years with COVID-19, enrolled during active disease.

Here the CDR3 reads CAISERDSQLSDTQYF. The CDR3 coding sequence is TGTGCCATCAGTGAGAGGGACAGCCAACTTTCAGATACGCAGTATTTT. The V call is TRBV10-3, the J call TRBJ2-3; 7 bases map to TRBD1. Germline CDR1 ENHRY, CDR2 SYGVKD. This CDR3 is built from 16 residues. V shed 2 bases and J 4 bases; nucleotides not matched to a gene: 9.